Sequencing of this TCR beta chain was carried out in a study of T cell changes during pregnancy in multiple sclerosis. The assay was immunoSEQ multiplex PCR, and TCRdb's table has in-frame clones only and misses some. The sample lists tens of thousands of clones, over 90% occurring once. The germline V gene encodes CDR1 LNHDA and CDR2 SQIVND (reference sequence). This CDR3 has 14 residues. V was clipped by 4 bases and J by 8 bases, with 15 bases between them. This TCR derives from a female donor with multiple sclerosis, enrolled in a pregnancy study. This rearrangement joins TRBV19 to TRBJ1-5; tentatively, D is TRBD1 (5 bases). The specimen was CD8+ T cells from peripheral blood mononuclear cells, collected in the third trimester of pregnancy. CDR3 residues: CASSTPTAPKPQHF. As DNA, the CDR3 is TGTGCCAGTAGTACCCCGACAGCACCAAAGCCCCAGCATTTT.